This TCR beta chain was observed in a study of blood T cell repertoires in COVID-19. Turning to the study itself: Both acute and convalescent COVID-19 samples were obtained from the United States, Italy and Spain.

In the original analysis: Amplification from reference gene primers served as the basis for estimated nucleated cell counts. TCRdb's table, derived via immunoSEQ multiplex PCR, lists solely in-frame clones and lacks some. That table gives V, J and clone size, and the DNA gave D and trimming. The table records about 270,000 clones, around 90% of them present only once. The CDR3 runs to 14 residues. V was trimmed by 1 base and J by 10 bases, leaving 12 bases between them. Germline CDR1 reads SGDLS; CDR2 reads YYNGEE. Participants came from some 23 US areas, aged roughly 18 to 89 years. In Cohort 3, a recovered donor had either two negative PCRs, clearance, or symptom resolution.

The receptor was isolated from a woman in her 30s who had recovered from COVID-19. The rearrangement uses TRBV9 and TRBJ1-6; no clear D. The material sequenced was PBMCs or T cells enriched from blood (not recorded which). CDR3 amino acids: CASSVLDGKSPLHF. In DNA form, the CDR3 reads TGTGCCAGCAGCGTACTGGACGGGAAATCACCCCTCCACTTT.